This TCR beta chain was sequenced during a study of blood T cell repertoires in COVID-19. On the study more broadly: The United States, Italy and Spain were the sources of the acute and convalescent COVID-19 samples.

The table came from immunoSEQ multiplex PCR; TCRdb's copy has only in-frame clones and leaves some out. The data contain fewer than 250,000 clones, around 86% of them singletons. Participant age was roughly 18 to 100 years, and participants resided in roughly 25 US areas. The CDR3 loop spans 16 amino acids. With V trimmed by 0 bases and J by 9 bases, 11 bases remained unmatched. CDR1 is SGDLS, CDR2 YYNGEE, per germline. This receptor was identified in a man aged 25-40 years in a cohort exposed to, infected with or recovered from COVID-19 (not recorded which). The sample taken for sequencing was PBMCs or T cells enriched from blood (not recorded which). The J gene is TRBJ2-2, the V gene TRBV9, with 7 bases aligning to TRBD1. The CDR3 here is CASSVVSTGLIWELFF. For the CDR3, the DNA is TGTGCCAGCAGCGTAGTTTCGACAGGGTTAATCTGGGAGCTGTTTTTT.